A selection of T cell receptor beta chains follows, all from one sample in a study of Ad26.COV2.S vaccination and SARS-CoV-2 variants. Clones were sequenced by immunoSEQ multiplex PCR, and TCRdb holds only the in-frame ones, with some missing. The table lists around 94,000 clones, around three quarters of them singletons. The sequencing used peripheral blood, collected after recovery from COVID-19. These receptors originate from a human donor who had recovered from COVID-19. Each CDR3 is given with its conserved first and last residue. The order of the fields is D gene, V gene, J gene, clone size, CDR3 DNA, CDR3 protein. The D gene is left open where the match is weak. Clone size is not always given. Where it is, it says once, few, many or a class for expanded clones.

D: NA; V: TRBV2; J: TRBJ2-6; size: once; DNA: TGTGCCAGCGGGGGGTCTGGGGCCAACGTCCTGACTTTC; CDR3: CASGGSGANVLTF
D: NA; V: TRBV27; J: TRBJ1-5; size: NA; DNA: TGTGCCAGCAGTTTATTCGGGGCGGGTTCCCAGCCCCAGCATTTT; CDR3: CASSLFGAGSQPQHF
D: TRBD1; V: TRBV6-6; J: TRBJ1-6; size: NA; DNA: TGTGCCAGCAGTTACGATGGACAGGGAAGCGGATCACCCCTCCACTTT; CDR3: CASSYDGQGSGSPLHF
D: NA; V: TRBV28; J: TRBJ1-4; size: NA; DNA: TGTGCCAGCAGTTCCAACTCCGGGGCTAATGAAAAACTGTTTTTT; CDR3: CASSSNSGANEKLFF
D: TRBD1; V: TRBV2; J: TRBJ2-3; size: NA; DNA: TGTGCCAGCAGTGCCCGACAGGGTTCCACAGATACGCAGTATTTT; CDR3: CASSARQGSTDTQYF
D: NA; V: TRBV4-2; J: TRBJ1-2; size: few; DNA: TGTGCCAGCAGCCAAGATTCGCCCATCCACTATGGCTACACCTTC; CDR3: CASSQDSPIHYGYTF
D: NA; V: TRBV7-2; J: TRBJ1-6; size: NA; DNA: TGTGCCAGCAGCTTAATGATGTTTTCACCCCTCCACTTT; CDR3: CASSLMMFSPLHF
D: TRBD1; V: TRBV7-9; J: TRBJ1-2; size: few; DNA: TGTGCCAGCAGCTTAAGATTGGGACAGGGATTTTCTTACTATGGCTACACCTTC; CDR3: CASSLRLGQGFSYYGYTF
D: TRBD1; V: TRBV2; J: TRBJ2-3; size: few; DNA: TGTGCCAGAGAGGACAGGGGAACAGATACGCAGTATTTT; CDR3: CAREDRGTDTQYF
D: TRBD1; V: TRBV3-1/TRBV3-2; J: TRBJ1-1; size: NA; DNA: TGTGCCAGCAGCCCTCATGACAGGGACACTGAAGCTTTCTTT; CDR3: CASSPHDRDTEAFF
D: NA; V: TRBV6-5; J: TRBJ1-1; size: NA; DNA: TGTGCCAGCAGTTTTTCAAACATGGGGATGAACACTGAAGCTTTCTTT; CDR3: CASSFSNMGMNTEAFF
D: NA; V: TRBV4-2; J: TRBJ2-7; size: NA; DNA: TGTGCCAGCAGCCAAGATCTAATAATCGGACAGTTGACCTACGAGCAGTACTTC; CDR3: CASSQDLIIGQLTYEQYF
D: TRBD2; V: TRBV5-6; J: TRBJ2-7; size: NA; DNA: TGTGCCAGCAGCTCCCTAGCGGGGGGACCCGACGAGCAGTACTTC; CDR3: CASSSLAGGPDEQYF
D: NA; V: TRBV30; J: TRBJ1-5; size: once; DNA: TGTGCCTGGAGTGTCGGCAGGGATCAGCCCCAGCATTTT; CDR3: CAWSVGRDQPQHF
D: NA; V: TRBV5-1; J: TRBJ1-6; size: NA; DNA: TGCGCCAGCAGCCGGGGGACGGAAAATTCACCCCTCCACTTT; CDR3: CASSRGTENSPLHF
D: NA; V: TRBV7-2; J: TRBJ1-1; size: NA; DNA: TGTGCCAGCAGCTTATTCCTCAGGGATACGAGTGAAGCTTTCTTT; CDR3: CASSLFLRDTSEAFF
D: NA; V: TRBV4-1; J: TRBJ2-3; size: NA; DNA: TGCGCCAGCAGCCAAGATGGGCTAGCGCAGTATTTT; CDR3: CASSQDGLAQYF
D: NA; V: TRBV19; J: TRBJ1-5; size: NA; DNA: TGTGCCAGTAGTCAGGGGAATCAGCCCCAGCATTTT; CDR3: CASSQGNQPQHF
D: TRBD2; V: TRBV2; J: TRBJ2-1; size: few; DNA: TGTGCCAGCAGGGAGCGGGGGGGCTCCTACAATGAGCAGTTCTTC; CDR3: CASRERGGSYNEQFF
D: NA; V: TRBV28; J: TRBJ2-7; size: NA; DNA: TGTGCCAGCAGTTTAGGATACGAGCAGTACTTC; CDR3: CASSLGYEQYF
D: TRBD2; V: TRBV28; J: TRBJ2-7; size: NA; DNA: TGTGCCAGCAGTTCCGGGACTAGCGGGGCTCGCGAGCAGTACTTC; CDR3: CASSSGTSGAREQYF
D: NA; V: TRBV28; J: TRBJ1-2; size: NA; DNA: TGTGCCAGCCGGAGGGTCTATGGCTACACCTTC; CDR3: CASRRVYGYTF
D: NA; V: TRBV7-2; J: TRBJ1-6; size: NA; DNA: TGTGCCAGCAGCTTAGCGGTCTTCGGAAATTCACCCCTCCACTTT; CDR3: CASSLAVFGNSPLHF
D: NA; V: TRBV30; J: TRBJ1-4; size: NA; DNA: TGTGCCTGGAGTATCCAACACGGGACGGGTAATGAAAAACTGTTTTTT; CDR3: CAWSIQHGTGNEKLFF
D: NA; V: TRBV5-1; J: TRBJ1-6; size: few; DNA: TGCGCCAGCAGCCCACCAGGGTCCCATTCACCCCTCCACTTT; CDR3: CASSPPGSHSPLHF
D: NA; V: TRBV6-2/TRBV6-3; J: TRBJ2-7; size: NA; DNA: TGTGCCAGCAGTTTCGGGGGTTCCAACTACGAGCAGTACTTC; CDR3: CASSFGGSNYEQYF
D: NA; V: TRBV5-1; J: TRBJ1-2; size: NA; DNA: TGCGCCAGCAGCCAGGATCCAGGCAACTATGGCTACACCTTC; CDR3: CASSQDPGNYGYTF
D: NA; V: TRBV19; J: TRBJ2-7; size: NA; DNA: TGTGCCAGTAGCCTCAGGGAATTCCCCTACGAGCAGTACTTC; CDR3: CASSLREFPYEQYF
D: TRBD1; V: TRBV7-9; J: TRBJ2-7; size: NA; DNA: TGTGCCAGCAGCGAGGACAGGGGCCTGGACGAGCAGTACTTC; CDR3: CASSEDRGLDEQYF
D: NA; V: TRBV28; J: TRBJ2-3; size: once; DNA: TGTGCCAGCAGCCCACAATCGGGTACGCAGTATTTT; CDR3: CASSPQSGTQYF
D: NA; V: TRBV30; J: TRBJ1-6; size: NA; DNA: TGTGCCTGGACTCAGGGTCAGAGCTCCTATAATTCACCCCTCCACTTT; CDR3: CAWTQGQSSYNSPLHF